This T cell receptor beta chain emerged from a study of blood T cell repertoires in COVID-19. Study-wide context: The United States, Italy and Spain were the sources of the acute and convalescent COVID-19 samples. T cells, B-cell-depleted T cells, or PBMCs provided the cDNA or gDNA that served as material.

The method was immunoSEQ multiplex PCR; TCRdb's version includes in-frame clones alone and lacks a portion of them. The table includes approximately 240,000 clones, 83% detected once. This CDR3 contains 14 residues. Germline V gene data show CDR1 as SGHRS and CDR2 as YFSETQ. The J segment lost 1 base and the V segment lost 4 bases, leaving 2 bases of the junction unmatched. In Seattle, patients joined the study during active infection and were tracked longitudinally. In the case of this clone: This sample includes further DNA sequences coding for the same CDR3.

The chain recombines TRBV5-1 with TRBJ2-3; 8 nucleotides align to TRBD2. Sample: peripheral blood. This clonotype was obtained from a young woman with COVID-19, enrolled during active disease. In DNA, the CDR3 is TGCGCCAGCAGCGGAGCGGGGGGCACAGATACGCAGTATTTT. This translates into CASSGAGGTDTQYF.